The entry below gives a single T cell receptor (beta chain) sequence along with its context. No cognate antigen has been identified for it. Base qualities were left out, and no much larger clone turns up one base away. Separate from the approximately 670-subject first cohort, the validation cohort of 90 to 150 subjects was the group to which the donors belonged. The protocol used for the library was the immunoSEQ multiplex PCR assay. Under the source paper's analysis protocol: A statistical classification framework was built for diagnosing cytomegalovirus status from the catalog of TCR beta chain sequences. In TCRdb, the immuneACCESS table is reduced to in-frame sequences with V and J assigned. These tables do not hold every clone; where another copy was compared, an unresolved V gene accounts for under half, and the others remain unexplained. D and trimming were read from the DNA, whereas the V and J calls and clone size are those reported in that table. The sample table shows 110,000 or so clones, and 86% are seen once. Approximately 4.9% of the sample lies in the top ten.

This entry comes from a study of cytomegalovirus exposure and HLA in healthy donors (TCRdb year 2017). About the study as a whole: A later analysis indicated that the roughly 130 validation repertoires were generated on the platform also employed for the approximately 670 repertoires of the first cohort. The study aimed to test whether cataloging public T cell receptors could reveal signatures of past pathogen exposure. Along with the roughly 670-subject first cohort, a separate validation cohort of approximately 110 different subjects was used. To predict cytomegalovirus infection status, the study brought together high-throughput TCR immunosequencing, statistical association of individual TCRs with disease status, and machine learning. General study outcomes and caveats: Three of the identified cytomegalovirus-associated TCR beta chains were confirmed in vitro to be specific for cytomegalovirus antigens. Cytomegalovirus status was reported to be diagnosed by the classifier with high specificity and sensitivity in both the original and validation cohorts. While some public TCRs were present in many individuals, most TCR sequences turned up only very rarely across donors. All 120 or so repertoires were used to score co-occurrence in the validation cohort in a later analysis, because that analysis had no HLA typing for the cohort. It was suggested by the authors that the approach could potentially be generalized to other disease states and immunological phenotypes. A total of around 150 TCR beta chains were listed by the study as associated with cytomegalovirus. In a later analysis, TCRs clustered in the first cohort were found to also tend to co-occur in the approximately 120 validation repertoires, with approximately 95% of cluster scores above 0.

The CDR3 sequence holds 13 residues, the cysteine and phenylalanine included. Only the CDR3 region is kept as DNA, spanning 39 bases read in frame from base 1. Reading the germline V gene gives CDR1 SGHVS and CDR2 FQNEAQ. V is cut by 1 base and J by 2 bases, and the space between the germline ends is 6 bases. Specimen: PBMCs. This sequence uses TRBV7-8 and TRBJ2-7, with TRBD2 tentatively as D gene (6 bases match). This receptor was identified in a man younger than 30 in good health and CMV-seronegative. The nucleotide sequence reads TGTGCCAGCAGCTTAGGGACTACCTACGAGCAGTACTTC. Its translation reads: CASSLGTTYEQYF.